Sequencing of this T cell receptor (beta chain) was carried out in a study of T cell responses to AZD1222 COVID-19 vaccine. The assay was immunoSEQ multiplex PCR, and TCRdb's table has in-frame clones only and misses some. This sample yields fewer than 150,000 clones, of which roughly 86% are seen a single time; over 5% belongs to the top ten. Concerning this clone: Its antigen is undetermined.

Study results and limitations: All repertoire sampling was performed exclusively after the peak T cell response.

The CDR3 contains 15 residues. CDR1 is SGHVS and CDR2 is FQNEAQ in the germline V gene. The V and J ends lost 4 bases and 3 bases respectively, with 15 bases between them. The chain joins TRBV7-8 to TRBJ1-2; D might be TRBD1 (6 bases). Source: peripheral blood, taken 28 days after the second AZD1222 dose. The receptor's source is an adult who received the AZD1222 COVID-19 vaccine. The CDR3 region has the DNA TGTGCCAGCAGCTCGAGGACAGACTTCTACTATGGCTACACCTTC. Amino acids: CASSSRTDFYYGYTF.